Each of the 13 T cell receptor beta chains below was sequenced from the same sample in a study of T cells in localized non-small cell lung cancer. The repertoire was sequenced with immunoSEQ multiplex PCR; TCRdb's copy has only in-frame clones and lacks some. The repertoire holds tens of thousands of clones, with approximately 84% as singletons. The material was peripheral blood, obtained before any cancer treatment. All receptors come from a female donor older than 55 with stage I lung adenocarcinoma.

The J gene is TRBJ2-7, the V gene TRBV5-1; D ambiguous. Germline-derived CDR1 and CDR2 are SGHRS and YFSETQ. The germline V and J ends were trimmed by 0 bases and 6 bases, with 10 bases remaining between them. This CDR3 region has 13 residues. The CDR3 reads CASSLVHGLEQYF. The CDR3 coding sequence is TGCGCCAGCAGCTTGGTTCACGGGCTCGAGCAGTACTTC.

The chain combines TRBV19 with TRBJ2-4, with D perhaps TRBD2 (6 bases). The CDR3 consists of 11 residues. The germline V and J ends were trimmed by 6 bases and 6 bases, with 6 bases remaining between them. Per germline, CDR1 LNHDA and CDR2 SQIVND (reference sequence). This chain's CDR3 is CASSGRNIQYF. In nucleotides, the CDR3 is TGTGCCAGTAGCGGGAGAAACATTCAGTACTTC.

By frequency in the sample, this clone is medium-sized. The gene calls are TRBV19 and TRBJ1-1; D not certain. In germline, CDR1 is LNHDA, CDR2 SQIVND (reference sequence). Trimming pared 7 bases from V and 5 bases from J, leaving 17 bases between. CDR3 size: 14 residues. The CDR3 sequence: CASKPERVGTEAFF. The CDR3 DNA reads as TGTGCCAGTAAACCCGAGCGGGTAGGAACTGAAGCTTTCTTT.

This chain connects TRBV13 to TRBJ2-1, with D perhaps TRBD2 (5 bases). The length of the CDR3 is 17 residues. The germline V gene encodes CDR1 PRHDT and CDR2 FYEKMQ (reference sequence). V lost 4 bases and J 1 base, leaving 17 bases between the germline ends. The CDR3 region has the DNA TGTGCCAGCAGCTCGAAGAGAGGGTCGGGATCCTACAATGAGCAGTTCTTC. Residues: CASSSKRGSGSYNEQFF.

This clone was counted a few times. The rearrangement joins TRBV2 to TRBJ1-6, with D possibly being TRBD1 (5 bases). The V end lost 6 bases, the J end lost 8 bases, and 14 bases lay between the germline ends. Germline V CDR1 and CDR2: SNHLY, FYNNEI. CDR3 length: 14 amino acids. This CDR3 is CASSRDRDYSPLHF. The CDR3 DNA reads as TGTGCCAGCAGCCGGGACCGGGATTATTCACCCCTCCACTTT.

The chain recombines TRBV18 with TRBJ1-1; 10 bases fit TRBD1. The germline CDR1 and CDR2 sequences are KGHSH and LQKENI. V dropped 3 bases and J dropped 11; count of bases not matched to a gene: 12. The CDR3 spans 15 residues. DNA of the CDR3: TGTGCCAGCTCACCGAACTCGACAGGGGGCTTCGGTGCTTTCTTT. It is translated as CASSPNSTGGFGAFF.

The DNA of the CDR3 is TGTGCCAGTAGTATCACGGGGATTCCGGTCGGGGAGCTGTTTTTT. Residues: CASSITGIPVGELFF. The V and J genes are TRBV19 and TRBJ2-2; D perhaps matches TRBD2 (5 bases). This CDR3 has 15 residues. V was trimmed by 3 bases and J by 7 bases, leaving 15 bases between them. In germline, CDR1 is LNHDA, CDR2 SQIVND (reference sequence). The variable domain in full, completed from reference TRBV19 and TRBJ2-2, reads DGGITQSPKYLFRKEGQNVTLSCEQNLNHDAMYWYRQDPGQGLRLIYYSQIVNDFQKGDIAEGYSVSREKKESFPLTVTSAQKNPTAFYLCASSITGIPVGELFFGEGSRLTVL.

The chain carries TRBV19 and TRBJ2-1; the match to TRBD2 covers 14 bases. This CDR3 has 17 amino acids. Unmatched junction bases numbered 7, after V lost 7 bases and J lost 2 bases. The germline V gene encodes CDR1 LNHDA and CDR2 SQIVND (reference sequence). The CDR3 DNA is TGTGCCAGTACCATAAAGGGACTAGCGGGAGCCTACAATGAGCAGTTCTTC. Encoded protein: CASTIKGLAGAYNEQFF.

The chain uses TRBV7-9 and TRBJ2-5; 7 bases are shared with TRBD2. The CDR3 contains 15 residues. Germline V gives CDR1 SEHNR, CDR2 FQNEAQ (reference sequence). Trimming at V came to 5 bases and at J to 1 base, leaving 7 bases not matched to a gene. The CDR3 bases are TGTGCCAGCAGCCCACCCAGCGGGGCCCAAGAGACCCAGTACTTC. Amino acids: CASSPPSGAQETQYF.

This CDR3 is CASSLDSGGTPSGANVLTF. Here the CDR3 DNA reads TGTGCCAGCAGCTTAGATTCGGGGGGAACACCTTCTGGGGCCAACGTCCTGACTTTC. This rearrangement joins TRBV11-3 to TRBJ2-6; 7 nucleotides align to TRBD2. The V and J ends lost 0 bases and 1 base, in that order; junction bases with no gene match: 9. The length of the CDR3 is 19 residues. CDR1 and CDR2 from the germline V gene are SGHNT and YENEEA.

The V call is TRBV28, the J call TRBJ1-6; a possible D gene is TRBD1 (5 bases). CDR1 is MDHEN, CDR2 SYDVKM, per germline. The CDR3 has 14 amino acids. The ends were cut back, 5 bases at V and 4 bases at J, with 9 bases in the middle. The CDR3 loop reads CASSPQDYNSPLHF. The DNA for the CDR3 is TGTGCCAGCAGTCCACAGGATTATAATTCACCCCTCCACTTT.

The chain uses TRBV21-1 and TRBJ2-7; the tabulated D call, TRBD1, remains unverified against the DNA. TRBV21-1 is described as a pseudogene. This CDR3 contains 17 residues. The CDR3 nucleotides are TGTGCCAGCAGCAAAGGGGCAGGGGGCCCAGTTTCCTACGAGCAGTACTTC. It encodes CASSKGAGGPVSYEQYF.

This rearrangement joins TRBV7-2 to TRBJ2-5, with TRBD2 identical over 12 bases. This CDR3 spans 16 amino acids. The V and J ends lost 0 bases and 2 bases, in that order; junction bases with no gene match: 1. CDR1 SGHTA and CDR2 FQGNSA come from the germline V gene. The CDR3 DNA is TGTGCCAGCAGCTTAGCCGGGACTAGCGGGCAAGAGACCCAGTACTTC. It encodes CASSLAGTSGQETQYF.